This TCR beta chain appears in the sequencing data of a study of shared clonotypes between healthy human individuals (dated by TCRdb to about 2020). For the wider study: A couple of women and three men aged 18 to 49 years were included in the cohort. For each donor, CD4 naive and CD4 memory were each run on three plates, CD8 naive on two plates, and CD8 memory on one plate. To estimate repertoire size and how much clonotypes are shared between individuals, the study performed deep sequencing of blood TCR repertoires from 4 to 6 healthy adults. Libraries were prepared and TCR repertoires were sequenced by different laboratories using diverse techniques, in order to increase sequencing depth and limit assay-specific biases. Per donor, leukapheresis produced somewhere between about 0.8 and 9.5 billion PBMCs. Here is what the overall study found, with its caveats: Compared with non-shared clonotypes, the clonotypes found in all four sorted-subset donors had higher generation probabilities. The genetic and exposure-history diversity represented was limited by the small number of donors. Across a few donors, approximately 5% of naive CD4, roughly 3.8% of naive CD8, about 2.3% of memory CD4, and 0.3% to 0.45% of memory CD8 clonotypes were shared. Based on pairwise subsampling, the degree of clonotype sharing among donors was expected to be affected by sequencing depth. Rarefaction of sorted-subset datasets indicated incomplete sequencing despite the large sequencing depth. Only blood was sampled, and tissue TCR repertoires likely differ from those in blood. Naive subsets generally had larger estimated clonotype richness than memory subsets did.

About this clone: Its recognized antigen is unknown. Within one base of it there is no much larger clone, and no base qualities were kept.

CD8 naive samples were CD45RO-negative cells positively selected for CCR7, giving a CD45RA+CCR7+ population that excluded TemRA cells. The donors were healthy, HIV-negative adults who had no recently reported acute infections or vaccinations. Every donor was a Caucasian adult living in Nashville, Tennessee, USA. After blood collection by leukapheresis, PBMCs were isolated using Ficoll-Histopaque density gradient centrifugation and then cryopreserved in the vapor phase of liquid nitrogen. Purity and quantity of every magnetically sorted T cell population were checked by analytical flow cytometry. From each sorted fraction, genomic DNA was isolated and quantified by UV absorbance on a Nanodrop 2000c. Using the deep immunoSEQ assay, TCR CDR3 regions were amplified from genomic DNA by multiplex PCR. Extracted genomic DNA from each cell subset was spread evenly across all wells of several immunoSEQ 96-well plates, with each plate serving as a replicate. For sorted subsets, 200 to 250 ng genomic DNA, equal to 25,000 to 35,000 T cell genomes, was loaded into each replicate PCR. Purified libraries were quantified with a Qubit 3.0 fluorometer, sized on a Bioanalyzer 2100, and re-quantified with the KAPA Library Quantification kit. A separate single-read 150-cycle Illumina NextSeq 550 flow cell was used to sequence each immunoSEQ 96-well plate. The authors' pipeline ran thus. Because the immunoSEQ output held only junctional sequences and lacked quality scores, the filtering could not match the filtering applied to full-length reads. Sequences were annotated with PyIR, a Python wrapper for IgBLAST v1.9, and V/J genes and CDR3 were assigned using IMGT germline references. Reads with weak V/J assignments (E-value above 1e-6), missing CDR3, stop codons, out-of-frame junctions, or ambiguous translated residues were removed. A V3J clonotype was defined by an identical inferred V gene, J gene, and CDR3 amino acid sequence. To compute the percentage overlap between repertoires, the number of shared unique clonotypes was divided by the size of the smaller repertoire. RTK rarefaction, the Chao1 estimator, and Recon v2.1 estimates of unobserved clonotypes were used to assess repertoire richness. For all TCRbeta clonotypes obtained by the gDNA method from a few donors, generation probabilities were computed with OLGA. In TCRdb, the immuneACCESS table is reduced to in-frame sequences with V and J assigned. These tables do not hold every clone; where another copy was compared, an unresolved V gene accounts for under half, and the others remain unexplained. D and trimming come from the DNA, and the V and J calls and clone size come from that table. This sample lists about 590,000 clones; nearly 97% were detected once. Around 0.097% of the sample belongs to the ten largest clones.

Taken from cysteine to phenylalanine, the CDR3 has 16 residues. The only DNA kept is the CDR3, 48 bases in frame from the first base. In the germline V gene, CDR1 corresponds to SGHRS and CDR2 to YFSETQ. Between the V and J ends, shortened by 0 bases and 0 bases respectively, the junction contains 10 bases. The sample taken for sequencing was naive CD8+ T cells sorted from blood. The cell subset or site label, as the study defines it: CD45RA+CCR7+. The sequence links TRBV5-1 to TRBJ2-1; perhaps TRBD2 is the D gene, with 6 bases matching. The source of this sequence is a woman aged 25 to 39 in good health. The CDR3: CASSLAAGSSYNEQFF. DNA sequence: TGCGCCAGCAGCTTGGCGGCGGGGAGCTCCTACAATGAGCAGTTCTTC. Reference TRBV5-1 and TRBJ2-1 proteins supply the regions before and after the CDR3; the full variable domain is: KAGVTQTPRYLIKTRGQQVTLSCSPISGHRSVSWYQQTPGQGLQFLFEYFSETQRNKGNFPGRFSGRQFSNSRSEMNVSTLELGDSALYLCASSLAAGSSYNEQFFGPGTRLTVL.